This entry lists 20 T cell receptor beta chains sequenced from one sample in a study of shared T cell receptors in the human thymus (dated by TCRdb to the early 2020s). Library prep was done by the immunoSEQ multiplex PCR assay. Entries here come from immuneACCESS through TCRdb and include only in-frame sequences with V and J called. Some clones fail to appear in such tables; in the studies checked, an unresolved V gene covers under half of the shortfall, and the cause of the remainder is unknown. This sample gives more than 550,000 clones in total; around 85% of them show up just once. The top ten clonotypes cover under 0.012% of the sample. Separately, the same data were catalogued under a study of human thymus T cells.

The sequencing sample was made of thymocytes. The origin of the receptors is a girl under three years old with a congenital heart defect. Donor details come from another sample of the same person, matched by shared clones.

V gene TRBV14 combines with J gene TRBJ1-1, with 9 bases identical to TRBD1. The length of the CDR3 is 18 residues. Losses at the gene ends were 5 bases for V and 1 base for J; bases not matched to a gene: 14. Germline assignment: CDR1 SGHDN and CDR2 FVKESK. This chain's CDR3 is CASSFTTGGPSSNTEAFF. CDR3 coding DNA: TGTGCCAGCAGCTTCACCACAGGGGGCCCCTCATCGAACACTGAAGCTTTCTTT.

J is TRBJ2-7 and V is TRBV28, with D perhaps matching TRBD1 (5 bases). Germline CDR1 reads MDHEN; CDR2 reads SYDVKM. CDR3 length: 15 amino acids. Trimming cost V 6 bases and J 1 base, with 16 bases left between them. CDR3 residues: CASRPGYLTSYEQYF. The CDR3 DNA reads TGTGCCAGCAGGCCAGGGTATCTTACATCCTACGAGCAGTACTTC.

V usage is TRBV27 and J usage is TRBJ2-1, with D possibly matching TRBD2 (7 bases). Germline CDR1 is MNHEY and CDR2 is SMNVEV (reference sequence). V shed 6 bases and J shed 10 bases, with 22 bases lying between them. The CDR3 has 15 amino acids. CDR3 DNA sequence: TGTGCCAGCAGCATTTACTGGGGGGGCCAGAGAGAGCAGTTCTTC. Its translation is CASSIYWGGQREQFF.

The chain links TRBV7-8 to TRBJ1-6; TRBD1 aligns across 7 bases. Trimming at V came to 6 bases and at J to 5 bases, leaving 4 bases not matched to a gene. The CDR3 sequence is 14 residues long. Germline CDR1 reads SGHVS; CDR2 reads FQNEAQ. CDR3 bases: TGTGCCAGCAGTGCCGGACAGGATAATTCACCCCTCCACTTT. Protein sequence: CASSAGQDNSPLHF.

The chain couples TRBV11-2 to TRBJ1-1, with TRBD1 identical over 7 bases. This CDR3 contains 17 residues. The germline gives CDR1 SGHAT, CDR2 FQNNGV. V shed 1 base and J 5 bases; nucleotides not matched to a gene: 13. In DNA, the CDR3 is TGTGCCAGCAGCTTAGGAGTCTTCGCAGGGGGTAAAACTGAAGCTTTCTTT. The encoded protein is CASSLGVFAGGKTEAFF.

This chain joins TRBV9 and TRBJ1-1, with no clear D. There are 15 residues in the CDR3. Deletions cut 5 bases from V and 1 base from J, with 15 bases between. Germline CDR1 reads SGDLS; CDR2 reads YYNGEE. The CDR3 bases are TGTGCCAGCAGGCTAGGAAGCGAACAGAACACTGAAGCTTTCTTT. Encoded protein: CASRLGSEQNTEAFF.

The rearrangement uses TRBV6-4 and TRBJ2-1; 7 bases fit TRBD1. Germline V lookup: CDR1 MRHNA, CDR2 SNTAGT. Trimming took 6 bases from V and 5 from J; bases not matched to a gene: 13. There are 16 residues in the CDR3. The CDR3 nucleotides read TGTGCCAGCAGCAAGACAATCCGGGACAGCAACAATGAGCAGTTCTTC. Translating gives CASSKTIRDSNNEQFF.

V and J are TRBV7-2 and TRBJ1-6; D perhaps matches TRBD1 (6 bases). This CDR3 has 14 residues. Germline lookup yields CDR1 SGHTA and CDR2 FQGNSA. V lost 3 bases and J 10 bases, leaving 13 bases between the germline ends. The CDR3 DNA follows: TGTGCCAGCAGCTTTTACAGGGTTTCCTCACCCCTCCACTTT. It encodes CASSFYRVSSPLHF. The full variable domain, completed using reference TRBV7-2 and TRBJ1-6, is GAGVSQSPSNKVTEKGKDVELRCDPISGHTALYWYRQSLGQGLEFLIYFQGNSAPDKSGLPSDRFSAERTGGSVSTLTIQRTQQEDSAVYLCASSFYRVSSPLHFGNGTRLTVT.

The rearrangement joins TRBV7-7 to TRBJ1-2; no firm D call. The CDR3 has 11 residues. Germline V lookup: CDR1 SSHAT, CDR2 FNYEAQ (reference sequence). V was pared by 4 bases and J by 7 bases, with 7 bases between. CDR3 sequence reads: CASSSPGGYTF. The DNA of the CDR3 is TGTGCCAGCAGCTCTCCGGGTGGCTACACCTTC. Full variable domain (missing parts from reference TRBV7-7 and TRBJ1-2): GAGVSQSPRYKVTKRGQDVTLRCDPISSHATLYWYQQALGQGPEFLTYFNYEAQPDKSGLPSDRFSAERPEGSISTLTIQRTEQRDSAMYRCASSSPGGYTFGSGTRLTVV.

The rearrangement links TRBV27 to TRBJ2-1; 7 nucleotides match TRBD2. With V trimmed by 3 bases and J by 7 bases, 9 bases remained unmatched. The CDR3 totals 15 residues. Looked up from germline, CDR1 is MNHEY and CDR2 is SMNVEV (reference sequence). The CDR3 nucleotides are TGTGCCAGCAGTTTGGCGGGGGTTTTACGAAATGAGCAGTTCTTC. Amino acid sequence: CASSLAGVLRNEQFF.

The chain couples TRBV5-4 to TRBJ1-1; no clear D gene. The CDR3 totals 20 residues. V gave up 8 bases and J gave up 0 bases, with 32 bases separating them. Germline values: CDR1 SGHNT, CDR2 YYREEE (reference sequence). As DNA, the CDR3 is TGTGCCAGTCAGGCCTCACCTACGTTATTAAGCAAATTTCTGAACACTGAAGCTTTCTTT. Its translation is CASQASPTLLSKFLNTEAFF.

The chain joins TRBV7-3 to TRBJ1-4; no clear D gene. The CDR3 has 15 residues. Trimming left V 5 bases short and J 8 bases short, with 18 bases between. The germline CDR1 and CDR2 sequences are SGHTA and FQGTGA. CDR3 sequence reads: CASSRRPSQTEKLFF. CDR3 nucleotides: TGTGCCAGCAGCCGCAGGCCAAGCCAGACGGAAAAACTGTTTTTT.

The CDR3 here is CAWVPGQGYDGYTF. In DNA, the CDR3 is TGTGCCTGGGTACCGGGACAGGGATATGATGGCTACACCTTC. The V gene is TRBV30, the J gene TRBJ1-2, with 9 bases identical to TRBD1. V gave up 5 bases and J gave up 6 bases; unmatched junction bases: 10. CDR3 length: 14 residues. Per the germline V gene, CDR1 is GTSNPN and CDR2 is SVGIG (reference sequence).

The gene calls are TRBV5-4 and TRBJ1-2; a weak D match, TRBD1 (5 bases). The CDR3 spans 17 residues. Trimming removed 0 bases from V and 1 base from J, with 16 bases in between. Germline assignment: CDR1 SGHNT and CDR2 YYREEE (reference sequence). CDR3 in amino acids: CASSLDLGRQNNYGYTF. As DNA, the CDR3 is TGTGCCAGCAGCTTGGATCTAGGAAGACAGAATAACTATGGCTACACCTTC.

This clone is a singleton in its sample. The chain couples TRBV2 to TRBJ1-2, with D possibly TRBD1 on 5 matching bases. Deletions cut 7 bases from V and 1 base from J, with 13 bases between. The germline V gene has CDR1 SNHLY and CDR2 FYNNEI. CDR3 length equals 14 residues. CDR3 in DNA: TGTGCCAGCAATCCTATGACAGATAACTATGGCTACACCTTC. This encodes CASNPMTDNYGYTF.

This clone was detected once. The rearrangement links TRBV6-1 to TRBJ1-1, with TRBD1 as a possible D gene (6 bases). The V gene's germline CDR1 is MNHNS and CDR2 SASEGT. V lost 6 bases to trimming and J lost 10 bases, with 12 bases between them. The CDR3 has 11 amino acids. CDR3 sequence reads: CASSLTGIAFF. CDR3 nucleotides: TGTGCCAGCAGCTTAACAGGGATAGCTTTCTTT.

This chain uses TRBV29-1 with TRBJ2-3; 12 bases match TRBD2. From germline, CDR1 is SQVTM and CDR2 ANQGSEA. The CDR3 runs 15 residues. V dropped 4 bases and J dropped 4; count of bases not matched to a gene: 6. CDR3 region: CSVGLAGGPADTQYF. CDR3 DNA sequence: TGCAGCGTTGGCCTAGCGGGGGGGCCAGCAGATACGCAGTATTTT.

CDR3 protein: CASSQERLNLIDEQYF. DNA of the CDR3: TGCGCCAGCAGCCAAGAAAGACTAAACCTAATCGACGAGCAGTACTTC. The genes are TRBV4-1 and TRBJ2-7, with a tentative D call TRBD2 (5 bases). CDR3 size: 16 residues. Between the trimmed V and J ends, which lost 0 bases and 5 bases, there was a span of 17 bases. Germline assignment: CDR1 MGHRA and CDR2 YSYEKL.

This chain joins TRBV18 and TRBJ2-1; D is uncertain. Deletions cut 3 bases from V and 5 bases from J, with 8 bases between. Germline V lookup: CDR1 KGHSH, CDR2 LQKENI. The CDR3 is made up of 13 amino acids. The CDR3 here is CASSPLVNNEQFF. In nucleotides, the CDR3 is TGTGCCAGCTCACCTCTAGTAAACAATGAGCAGTTCTTC.

This rearrangement joins TRBV5-1 to TRBJ1-1, with a weak D call TRBD1 (5 bases). The CDR3 totals 15 residues. CDR1 is SGHRS, CDR2 YFSETQ, per germline. Trimming stripped 0 bases from V and 10 bases from J, with 19 bases between. The CDR3 sequence is CASSLAGFYIGGAFF. Here the CDR3 DNA reads TGCGCCAGCAGCTTGGCAGGGTTCTACATAGGTGGAGCTTTCTTT.